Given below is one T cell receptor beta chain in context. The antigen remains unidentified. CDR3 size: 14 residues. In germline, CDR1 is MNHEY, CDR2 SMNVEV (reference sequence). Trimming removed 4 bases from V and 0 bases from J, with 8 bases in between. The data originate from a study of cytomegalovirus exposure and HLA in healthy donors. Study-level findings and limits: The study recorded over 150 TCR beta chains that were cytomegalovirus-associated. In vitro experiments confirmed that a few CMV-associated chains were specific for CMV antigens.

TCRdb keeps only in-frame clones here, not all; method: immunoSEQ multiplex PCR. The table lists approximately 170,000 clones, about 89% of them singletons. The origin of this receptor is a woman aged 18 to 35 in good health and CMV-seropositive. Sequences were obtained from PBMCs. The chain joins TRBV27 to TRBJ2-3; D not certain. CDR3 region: CASSSGLSTDTQYF. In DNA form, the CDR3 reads TGTGCCAGCAGTTCAGGATTGAGCACAGATACGCAGTATTTT.